This T cell receptor (beta chain) appears in the sequencing data of a study of blood T cells in healthy people across ages. Alongside a J-beta primer mix, a sample-barcoded 5' primer served in a second PCR lasting roughly 6 to 11 cycles. A template-switch adaptor containing 12 random nucleotides labeled each cDNA molecule. Every sample gave at least 2.5 million paired-end reads containing CDR3. In TCRdb, the 5' RACE reads were re-called with MiXCR into one record per CDR3 protein. The table shows about 1.5 million distinct CDR3 sequences, with around 40% occurring only once. With 7 bases removed from V and 8 bases from J, the gap between germline ends came to 17 bases. The germline gives CDR1 MDHEN, CDR2 SYDVKM. This CDR3 has 13 residues. At least 5 micrograms of total RNA were extracted per sample.

This chain connects TRBV28 to TRBJ1-2; a possible D gene is TRBD1 (5 bases). The sequence came from a woman between 18 and 30 years old in good health. The material sequenced was blood. Here the CDR3 reads CASTIRTEGGYTF. CDR3 DNA: TGTGCCAGCACCATAAGAACAGAGGGGGGCTACACCTTC.